The T cell receptor (beta chain) under discussion was sequenced for a study of blood T cell repertoires in COVID-19. Study in general: Samples representing acute and convalescent COVID-19 were sourced from the United States, Italy and Spain. From T cells, B-cell-depleted T cells, or PBMCs came the material, which was cDNA or gDNA.

Generated by immunoSEQ multiplex PCR, the TCRdb table keeps only in-frame clones and is missing some. The sample contains some 140,000 clones, around 83% of which appear only once. Between the trimmed V and J ends, which lost 0 bases and 0 bases, there was a span of 14 bases. This CDR3 spans 17 amino acids. CDR1 and CDR2 (germline): SGDLS, YYNGEE. The chain has TRBV9 and TRBJ2-3; D uncertain. The TCR comes from an older woman with COVID-19, enrolled during active disease. Sequencing input: peripheral blood. CDR3 DNA: TGTGCCAGCAGCGTAGCCGGTGACTCGCCCAGCACAGATACGCAGTATTTT. Residues: CASSVAGDSPSTDTQYF.